The rows below give T cell receptor beta chains drawn from one sample of a study of CD8 T cells in ankylosing spondylitis. TCRdb reprocessed the 5' RACE reads via MiXCR and lists one record per CDR3 protein. The sample consists of some 300,000 distinct CDR3 sequences, around 20% of them appearing once. The specimen was blood, either unsorted or a sorted T cell fraction (not recorded which). The receptor source for this set is a female donor with ankylosing spondylitis or in good health (not recorded which). Both conserved end residues are part of each CDR3. Each record gives: CDR3 length, V gene, D gene, J gene, clone size, CDR3 protein, CDR3 DNA. The D gene is left open where the match is weak. Only some rows state a clone size, as once, few, many or a class for expanded clones.

>14|TRBV7-2|TRBD1|TRBJ1-1|few
CASSKGQAGTEAFF
TGTGCCAGCAGCAAAGGACAGGCAGGCACTGAAGCTTTCTTT
>15|TRBV5-5|TRBD1|TRBJ2-5|few
CASSLLGQDQETQYF
TGTGCCAGCAGCCTGCTGGGACAGGACCAAGAGACCCAGTACTTC
>13|TRBV4-3|-|TRBJ2-7|-
CASSQSVSYEQYF
TGCGCCAGCAGCCAATCCGTCAGTTACGAGCAGTACTTC
>15|TRBV9|-|TRBJ2-1|few
CASSVYGRSYNEQFF
TGTGCCAGCAGCGTATACGGTAGGTCCTACAATGAGCAGTTCTTC
>14|TRBV6-2/TRBV6-3|-|TRBJ2-2|-
CASSLEGRTGELFF
TGTGCCAGCAGTTTGGAGGGCCGGACCGGGGAGCTGTTTTTT
>13|TRBV9|TRBD2|TRBJ2-1|few
CASSLREENEQFF
TGTGCCAGCAGTTTGCGGGAGGAGAATGAGCAGTTCTTC
>15|TRBV11-2|TRBD2|TRBJ2-7|many
CASSPQLAGVDEQYF
TGTGCCAGCAGCCCCCAACTAGCGGGGGTCGACGAGCAGTACTTC
>14|TRBV10-3|-|TRBJ2-3|few
CAISPSPSADTQYF
TGTGCCATCAGTCCGAGTCCATCCGCAGATACGCAGTATTTT
>16|TRBV7-2|TRBD1|TRBJ2-1|few
CASSLDGTGRSNEQFF
TGTGCCAGCAGCTTAGACGGGACAGGGAGGTCCAATGAGCAGTTCTTC
>13|TRBV7-2|TRBD2|TRBJ2-1|few
CASSSTLAGEQFF
TGTGCCAGCAGCTCAACTTTAGCGGGAGAGCAGTTCTTC
>14|TRBV6-2/TRBV6-3|-|TRBJ1-2|few
CASSYRQLAGGYTF
TGTGCCAGCAGTTACAGACAGTTGGCGGGCGGCTACACCTTC
>14|TRBV18|-|TRBJ1-1|-
CASSPGRVSTEAFF
TGTGCCAGCTCACCAGGGAGGGTGAGCACTGAAGCTTTCTTT
>14|TRBV5-5|-|TRBJ2-5|few
CASTRRGGEETQYF
TGTGCCAGCACCCGAAGGGGTGGAGAAGAGACCCAGTACTTC
>14|TRBV7-2|-|TRBJ2-5|-
CASSLSRARETQYF
TGTGCCAGCAGCTTAAGTAGAGCTAGAGAGACCCAGTACTTC
>17|TRBV20-1|TRBD2|TRBJ2-2|-
CCARRERESVNTGELFF
TGCTGCGCTAGAAGGGAGCGGGAGTCGGTTAACACCGGGGAGCTGTTTTTT
>12|TRBV7-9|-|TRBJ1-1|-
CASSLRGFGAFF
TGTGCCAGCAGCTTACGGGGTTTCGGGGCTTTCTTT
>13|TRBV12-3/TRBV12-4|TRBD2|TRBJ2-1|-
CASSPTSGRHQFF
TGTGCCAGCAGCCCCACTAGCGGGAGGCACCAGTTCTTC
>13|TRBV29-1|TRBD1|TRBJ1-1|-
CSVGGRGRTEAFF
TGCAGCGTTGGAGGCAGGGGGCGAACTGAAGCTTTCTTT
>14|TRBV10-3|-|TRBJ1-5|few
CATEDRRSNQPQHF
TGTGCCACCGAAGACAGGAGGAGCAATCAGCCCCAGCATTTT
>13|TRBV10-3|-|TRBJ2-4|-
CATRTDGKNIQYF
TGTGCCACACGGACTGACGGCAAAAACATTCAGTACTTC
>14|TRBV20-1|TRBD2|TRBJ2-7|-
CSATIPGLSYEQYF
TGCAGTGCCACGATTCCGGGACTATCCTACGAGCAGTACTTC
>14|TRBV11-2|-|TRBJ2-1|-
CASSLDRGRGEQFF
TGTGCCAGCAGCTTAGATAGGGGCAGGGGTGAGCAGTTCTTC
>18|TRBV29-1|TRBD2|TRBJ2-7|few
CSVEAWGGGDPWNYEQYF
TGCAGCGTTGAAGCCTGGGGTGGGGGGGACCCCTGGAACTACGAGCAGTACTTC
>15|TRBV20-1|-|TRBJ1-5|many
CSAMTQKYSNQPQHF
TGCAGTGCGATGACGCAGAAATATAGCAATCAGCCCCAGCATTTT
>15|TRBV6-2/TRBV6-3|TRBD2|TRBJ2-6|-
CASSFSGIGANVLTF
TGTGCCAGCAGCTTTAGCGGGATCGGGGCCAACGTCCTGACTTTC
>14|TRBV5-1|-|TRBJ1-2|-
CASSPGAGSYGYTF
TGCGCCAGCAGCCCGGGAGCAGGATCCTATGGCTACACCTTC
>19|TRBV6-5|TRBD2|TRBJ2-3|few
CASSYLGLAGVLRTDTQYF
TGTGCCAGCAGTTACCTGGGACTAGCGGGAGTACTGCGCACAGATACGCAGTATTTT
>14|TRBV10-3|-|TRBJ1-2|many
CAISEQTGYSGYTF
TGTGCCATCAGTGAGCAAACAGGGTATAGCGGCTACACCTTC
>15|TRBV3-1|TRBD1|TRBJ1-5|-
CASSQRGTVNQPQHF
TGTGCCAGCAGCCAACGGGGGACAGTCAATCAGCCCCAGCATTTT
>15|TRBV7-9|-|TRBJ2-1|few
CASSLGARGYNEQFF
TGTGCCAGCAGCTTAGGAGCTAGGGGTTACAATGAGCAGTTCTTC
>14|TRBV7-9|TRBD2|TRBJ2-5|few
CASSFGLAGETQYF
TGTGCCAGCAGCTTCGGACTAGCGGGAGAGACCCAGTACTTC
>14|TRBV7-2|-|TRBJ1-2|-
CASSATGGRYGYTF
TGTGCCAGCAGCGCTACGGGAGGCCGGTATGGCTACACCTTC
>14|TRBV5-1|-|TRBJ2-3|few
CASRPGQNTDTQYF
TGCGCCAGCAGACCTGGACAGAACACAGATACGCAGTATTTT
>15|TRBV5-1|TRBD1|TRBJ2-2|few
CASSFGDRNTGELFF
TGCGCCAGCAGCTTTGGGGACAGGAACACCGGGGAGCTGTTTTTT
>13|TRBV12-3/TRBV12-4|TRBD2|TRBJ2-7|few
CANNPGGAYEQYF
TGTGCCAACAATCCCGGGGGGGCCTACGAGCAGTACTTC
>15|TRBV12-3/TRBV12-4|TRBD2|TRBJ2-1|-
CASTPGTSGYNEQFF
TGTGCCAGCACCCCCGGGACTAGCGGTTACAATGAGCAGTTCTTC
>12|TRBV29-1|-|TRBJ1-1|-
CSVRAMNTEAFF
TGCAGCGTCAGAGCCATGAACACTGAAGCTTTCTTT
>14|TRBV15|-|TRBJ1-1|-
CATSRDRGNTEAFF
TGTGCCACCAGCAGAGATCGGGGGAACACTGAAGCTTTCTTT
>13|TRBV12-3/TRBV12-4|-|TRBJ1-1|many
CASSLRLNTEAFF
TGTGCCAGCAGCCTCCGATTGAACACTGAAGCTTTCTTT
>15|TRBV7-9|TRBD1|TRBJ1-5|few
CASSIAGTGNQPQHF
TGTGCCAGCAGCATAGCCGGGACAGGGAATCAGCCCCAGCATTTT
>18|TRBV21-1|-|TRBJ2-1|few
CASSKGKPLAGVYNEQFF
TGTGCCAGCAGCAAAGGGAAACCTCTAGCGGGAGTTTACAATGAGCAGTTCTTC
>15|TRBV10-1|-|TRBJ2-3|-
CASSEGRSLTDTQYF
TGCGCCAGCAGTGAGGGACGGAGCCTCACAGATACGCAGTATTTT
>15|TRBV7-6|TRBD2|TRBJ2-7|few
CASSFESGVSYEQYF
TGTGCCAGCAGCTTTGAAAGCGGGGTATCCTACGAGCAGTACTTC
>14|TRBV18|TRBD1|TRBJ1-1|few
CASSPGQANTEAFF
TGTGCCAGCTCACCGGGACAGGCGAACACTGAAGCTTTCTTT
>12|TRBV20-1|TRBD1|TRBJ2-7|few
CSARAQGWEQYF
TGCAGTGCTCGAGCACAGGGGTGGGAGCAGTACTTC
>16|TRBV7-2|TRBD2|TRBJ2-1|-
CASSRTSGSGINEQFF
TGTGCCAGCAGCCGGACTAGCGGGAGTGGTATAAATGAGCAGTTCTTC
>14|TRBV30|TRBD2|TRBJ2-1|few
CAWASGRGYNEQFF
TGTGCCTGGGCTAGCGGGAGAGGTTACAATGAGCAGTTCTTC